Presented here are 25 T cell receptor beta chains from one specimen sequenced in a study of shared clonotypes between healthy human individuals. This table comes from immunoSEQ multiplex PCR, and its TCRdb copy is limited to in-frame clones, with some not included. This repertoire shows around 2.5 million clones, more than 85% found once; its top ten account for roughly 0.36%. The sample consisted of naive CD4+ T cells from PBMCs. Sample subset: CD45RA+ positively selected. These receptors all come from a man between 18 and 29 years old in good health. Some clones in this sample may be carry-over from other donors' samples.

The rearrangement joins TRBV28 to TRBJ1-1; perhaps TRBD1 as D (6 bases). The CDR3 runs to 17 residues. Germline V gene sequence: CDR1 MDHEN, CDR2 SYDVKM. Trimming shortened V by 2 bases and J by 5 bases, and 21 bases separated the two germline ends. The CDR3 bases are TGTGCCAGCAGTTTACGCGGGACCCCCAGAGGGGGTACTGAAGCTTTCTTT. Translated, it gives CASSLRGTPRGGTEAFF.

V is TRBV5-1 and J is TRBJ1-1; D is unresolved. Trimming left V 5 bases short and J 1 base short, with 12 bases between. From germline, CDR1 is SGHRS and CDR2 YFSETQ. This CDR3 spans 14 amino acids. The CDR3 region has the DNA TGCGCCAGCAGTCTACCCCACCAGAACACTGAAGCTTTCTTT. Its protein product is CASSLPHQNTEAFF. The full variable domain, in which reference TRBV5-1 and TRBJ1-1 provide the parts outside the CDR3, is KAGVTQTPRYLIKTRGQQVTLSCSPISGHRSVSWYQQTPGQGLQFLFEYFSETQRNKGNFPGRFSGRQFSNSRSEMNVSTLELGDSALYLCASSLPHQNTEAFFGQGTRLTVV.

The sample holds one count of this clone. The gene calls are TRBV5-1 and TRBJ2-5; D not certain. The germline CDR1 and CDR2 sequences are SGHRS and YFSETQ. The CDR3 is made up of 14 amino acids. Trimming pared 1 base from V and 3 bases from J, leaving 10 bases between. The chain's CDR3 is CASSLFLYEETQYF. DNA for the CDR3: TGCGCCAGCAGCTTGTTTCTATATGAAGAGACCCAGTACTTC.

This clone was observed a few times. The rearrangement links TRBV7-6 to TRBJ2-1; 8 bases line up with TRBD2. V gave up 5 bases and J gave up 5 bases; unmatched junction bases: 11. The CDR3 loop spans 16 amino acids. CDR1 is SGHVS, CDR2 FNYEAQ, per germline. The CDR3 DNA is TGTGCCAGCAGCGCTGCCGTAACTAGCGGACACAATGAGCAGTTCTTC. This gives the protein CASSAAVTSGHNEQFF.

This rearrangement joins TRBV5-6 to TRBJ2-5, with 7 bases that match TRBD1. The J call may be incorrect, as the DNA end agrees better with TRBJ2-7. Germline V CDR1 and CDR2: SGHDT, YYEEEE. The CDR3 has 14 residues. The CDR3: CASSLAQGVSEQYF. DNA of the CDR3: TGTGCCAGCAGCTTAGCCCAGGGGGTCAGCGAGCAGTACTTC.

A single count supports this clone. The chain combines TRBV5-1 with TRBJ2-2, with a tentative D call TRBD2 (5 bases). V was clipped by 6 bases and J by 4 bases, with 10 bases between them. The germline V gene has CDR1 SGHRS and CDR2 YFSETQ. The CDR3 is made up of 13 amino acids. For the CDR3, the DNA is TGCGCCAGCAACCGGGGTTCCACCGGGGAGCTGTTTTTT. Its protein is CASNRGSTGELFF.

The rearrangement joins TRBV4-1 to TRBJ2-5, with TRBD2 matching 7 bases. V shed 1 base, J shed 5 bases, and the junction held 10 bases outside the gene matches. The CDR3 covers 16 residues. Germline CDR1 reads MGHRA; CDR2 reads YSYEKL. The CDR3 reads CASSQVGGGIRETQYF. Here the CDR3 DNA reads TGCGCCAGCAGCCAAGTGGGGGGGGGAATCCGGGAGACCCAGTACTTC.

The chain joins TRBV27 to TRBJ1-1, with D unresolved. V gave up 3 bases and J gave up 2 bases, with 10 bases separating them. The germline V gene has CDR1 MNHEY and CDR2 SMNVEV (reference sequence). This CDR3 has 14 residues. For the CDR3, the DNA is TGTGCCAGCAGTTTTAAGACAACTAACACTGAAGCTTTCTTT. This sequence encodes CASSFKTTNTEAFF.

This clone occurred a few times. The chain has TRBV21-1 and TRBJ1-2; the table's D call of TRBD1 was not tested on the DNA. TRBV21-1 is a pseudogene segment. CDR3 length: 12 residues. CDR3 DNA: TGTGCCAGCAGCAAAGGGGCGAAAAGCTACACCTTC. Protein sequence: CASSKGAKSYTF.

This sequence joins TRBV4-1 and TRBJ2-7; D not resolved. V dropped 4 bases and J dropped 0 bases, with 13 bases sitting between them. In germline, CDR1 is MGHRA, CDR2 YSYEKL. There are 15 residues in the CDR3. CDR3 amino acids: CASSPRAESSYEQYF. The CDR3 DNA follows: TGCGCCAGCAGCCCCCGGGCCGAGAGCTCCTACGAGCAGTACTTC.

This chain's CDR3 is CASSPGGALAYGYTF. In nucleotides, the CDR3 is TGTGCCAGCAGCCCTGGGGGGGCATTGGCCTATGGCTACACCTTC. V and J are TRBV7-8 and TRBJ1-2, with a possible D match to TRBD1 (6 bases). With 5 bases removed from V and 4 bases from J, the gap between germline ends came to 17 bases. CDR1 and CDR2 (germline): SGHVS, FQNEAQ. The length of the CDR3 is 15 residues. Using reference TRBV7-8 and TRBJ1-2 for the parts outside the CDR3, the full variable domain is GAGVSQSPRYKVAKRGQDVALRCDPISGHVSLFWYQQALGQGPEFLTYFQNEAQLDKSGLPSDRFFAERPEGSVSTLKIQRTQQEDSAVYLCASSPGGALAYGYTFGSGTRLTVV.

The chain combines TRBV7-2 with TRBJ2-5; D possibly corresponds to TRBD1 (6 bases). The CDR3 covers 14 residues. Trimming stripped 6 bases from V and 5 bases from J, with 16 bases between. Germline CDR1 SGHTA, CDR2 FQGNSA. CDR3 region: CASSRGQPRETQYF. The CDR3 nucleotides read TGTGCCAGCAGTCGAGGACAGCCCCGGGAGACCCAGTACTTC.

This chain joins TRBV2 and TRBJ2-7; 7 positions match TRBD1. CDR1 and CDR2 from the germline V gene are SNHLY and FYNNEI. CDR3 length equals 13 residues. Trimming at V came to 7 bases and at J to 0 bases, leaving 3 bases not matched to a gene. In DNA form, the CDR3 reads TGTGCCAGCACCCGGGACAGCTCCTACGAGCAGTACTTC. Its protein product is CASTRDSSYEQYF.

The gene calls are TRBV7-9 and TRBJ2-2; D is ambiguous. CDR1 is SEHNR and CDR2 is FQNEAQ in the germline V gene (reference sequence). V lost 3 bases and J lost 2, with 10 bases in between. The CDR3 runs to 15 residues. Here the CDR3 DNA reads TGTGCCAGCAGCTTTGGTTTTGGCAACACCGGGGAGCTGTTTTTT. It codes for CASSFGFGNTGELFF. Looking up the rest from reference TRBV7-9 and TRBJ2-2 gives the full variable domain: DTGVSQNPRHKITKRGQNVTFRCDPISEHNRLYWYRQTLGQGPEFLTYFQNEAQLEKSRLLSDRFSAERPKGSFSTLEIQRTEQGDSAMYLCASSFGFGNTGELFFGEGSRLTVL.

About this clone: This same CDR3 is encoded by further DNA sequences in the sample. The V and J genes are TRBV5-4 and TRBJ2-5; the D gene is possibly TRBD1 (6 bases). The CDR3 sequence is 13 residues long. Trimming took off 4 bases at V and 3 bases at J, with 10 bases between the two ends. Germline CDR1 SGHNT, CDR2 YYREEE (reference sequence). DNA of the CDR3: TGTGCCAGCAGCCAAGGACAGAAAGAGACCCAGTACTTC. Amino acid sequence: CASSQGQKETQYF.

The chain links TRBV11-2 to TRBJ2-7; TRBD1 agrees at 7 bases. V was pared by 4 bases and J by 3 bases, with 9 bases of the junction left unmatched. From germline, CDR1 is SGHAT and CDR2 FQNNGV. The CDR3 is 15 amino acids. CDR3 coding DNA: TGTGCCAGCAGCTCCCAGACAGGGAAGAACTACGAGCAGTACTTC. It specifies CASSSQTGKNYEQYF.

V is TRBV29-1 and J is TRBJ2-7; D gene ambiguous. There are 14 residues in the CDR3. Trimming pared 2 bases from V and 2 bases from J, leaving 13 bases between. Germline V lookup: CDR1 SQVTM, CDR2 ANQGSEA. The CDR3 nucleotides read TGCAGCGTTGAATCTTCCCTAGGAACCTACGAGCAGTACTTC. Amino acids: CSVESSLGTYEQYF.

Here the CDR3 reads CASQQGLASQTQYF. The DNA of the CDR3 is TGTGCCAGCCAGCAAGGACTAGCGAGCCAGACCCAGTACTTC. V and J are TRBV19 and TRBJ2-5; 9 nucleotides agree with TRBD2. The J segment lost 6 bases and the V segment lost 9 bases, leaving 11 bases of the junction unmatched. Germline assignment: CDR1 LNHDA and CDR2 SQIVND (reference sequence). The CDR3 runs 14 residues.

The chain carries TRBV6-5 and TRBJ2-5; D remains ambiguous. The J call may be mistaken, given a closer DNA end match to TRBJ2-7. CDR3 size: 15 residues. The germline V gene encodes CDR1 MNHEY and CDR2 SVGAGI. The CDR3 loop is CASSPDRRRSYEQYF. For the CDR3, the DNA is TGTGCCAGCTCGCCGGACCGACGTCGCTCCTACGAGCAGTACTTC.

This chain joins TRBV11-2 and TRBJ1-1, with TRBD1 identical over 7 bases. The length of the CDR3 is 12 residues. The germline CDR1 and CDR2 sequences are SGHAT and FQNNGV. J was trimmed by 11 bases and V by 7 bases; bases with no gene match: 10. CDR3: CASMGTETDAFF. CDR3 nucleotides: TGTGCCAGCATGGGGACAGAAACGGATGCTTTCTTT. Filled out from reference TRBV11-2 and TRBJ1-1, the complete variable domain reads EAGVAQSPRYKIIEKRQSVAFWCNPISGHATLYWYQQILGQGPKLLIQFQNNGVVDDSQLPKDRFSAERLKGVDSTLKIQPAKLEDSAVYLCASMGTETDAFFGQGTRLTVV.

The chain couples TRBV5-1 to TRBJ1-3; 10 bases are a match to TRBD1. There are 17 residues in the CDR3. V trimming: 1 base; J trimming: 0 bases; junction bases outside the gene matches: 4. Germline V gene sequence: CDR1 SGHRS, CDR2 YFSETQ. The CDR3 spells CASSLWGQGSSGNTIYF. DNA for the CDR3: TGCGCCAGCAGCTTGTGGGGACAGGGGTCCTCTGGAAACACCATATATTTT.

The chain carries TRBV5-4 and TRBJ2-1; possibly TRBD1 for D (5 bases). Looked up from germline, CDR1 is SGHNT and CDR2 is YYREEE (reference sequence). Trimming shortened V by 0 bases and J by 9 bases, and 16 bases separated the two germline ends. CDR3 length: 15 amino acids. CDR3 region: CASSLAKQGRGEQFF. For the CDR3, the DNA is TGTGCCAGCAGCTTGGCCAAGCAGGGAAGGGGTGAGCAGTTCTTC. Drawing the rest from reference TRBV5-4 and TRBJ2-1, the complete variable domain is ETGVTQSPTHLIKTRGQQVTLRCSSQSGHNTVSWYQQALGQGPQFIFQYYREEENGRGNFPPRFSGLQFPNYSSELNVNALELDDSALYLCASSLAKQGRGEQFFGPGTRLTVL.

V is TRBV27 and J is TRBJ2-3; 10 nucleotides agree with TRBD2. This CDR3 has 19 residues. Germline V gene lookup returns CDR1 MNHEY and CDR2 SMNVEV (reference sequence). Unmatched junction bases numbered 17, after V lost 5 bases and J lost 3 bases. This CDR3 reads CASSKGRLAGLLATDTQYF. CDR3 sequence (DNA): TGTGCCAGCAGTAAGGGGAGACTAGCGGGTTTACTGGCGACAGATACGCAGTATTTT.

The chain couples TRBV6-6 to TRBJ1-5; D is uncertain. Germline CDR1 MNHNY, CDR2 SVGAGI (reference sequence). This CDR3 has 16 amino acids. V was shortened by 2 bases and J by 6 bases, with 17 bases between the two germline ends. CDR3 sequence (DNA): TGTGCCAGCAGTTACCCCTCGGGTGAGGCCTCTCAGCCCCAGCATTTT. The encoded protein is CASSYPSGEASQPQHF.

This clone came up once. This rearrangement joins TRBV28 to TRBJ2-2; D unresolved. V was shortened by 7 bases and J by 0 bases, with 9 bases between the two germline ends. The CDR3 length is 14 residues. CDR1 and CDR2 (germline): MDHEN, SYDVKM. CDR3 sequence: CASTRLANTGELFF. The CDR3 DNA follows: TGTGCCAGCACTCGACTTGCGAACACCGGGGAGCTGTTTTTT.